Sequencing of this T cell receptor beta chain was carried out in a study of blood T cell repertoires in COVID-19. The data were produced by immunoSEQ multiplex PCR, yet TCRdb's version contains in-frame clones alone and is incomplete. This sample has tens of thousands of clones; around 89% occur once, and the top ten carry more than 0.9%. This clone was seen a few times. V shed 3 bases, J shed 2 bases, and the junction held 6 bases outside the gene matches. The CDR3 consists of 15 residues. Germline CDR1 SGDLS, CDR2 YYNGEE. The chain employs TRBV9 and TRBJ2-5, with 8 bases aligning to TRBD2. Sequencing input: PBMCs or T cells enriched from blood (not recorded which). The sequence was collected from a woman aged 50 to 60 with acute COVID-19. CDR3 sequence: CASSDEGLVQETQYF. CDR3 DNA: TGTGCCAGCAGCGATGAGGGACTAGTTCAAGAGACCCAGTACTTC.